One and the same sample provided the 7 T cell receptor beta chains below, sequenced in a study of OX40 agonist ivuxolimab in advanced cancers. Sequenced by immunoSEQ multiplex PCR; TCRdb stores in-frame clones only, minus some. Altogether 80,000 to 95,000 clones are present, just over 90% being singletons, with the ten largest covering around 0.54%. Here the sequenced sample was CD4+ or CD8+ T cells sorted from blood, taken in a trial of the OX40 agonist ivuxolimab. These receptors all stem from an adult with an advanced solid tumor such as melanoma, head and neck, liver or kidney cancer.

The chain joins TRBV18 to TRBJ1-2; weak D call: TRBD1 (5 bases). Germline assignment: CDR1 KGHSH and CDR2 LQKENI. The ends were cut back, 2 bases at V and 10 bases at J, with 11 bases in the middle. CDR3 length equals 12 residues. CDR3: CASSPGQGYYTF. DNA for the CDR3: TGTGCCAGCTCACCAGGCCAGGGATACTACACCTTC.

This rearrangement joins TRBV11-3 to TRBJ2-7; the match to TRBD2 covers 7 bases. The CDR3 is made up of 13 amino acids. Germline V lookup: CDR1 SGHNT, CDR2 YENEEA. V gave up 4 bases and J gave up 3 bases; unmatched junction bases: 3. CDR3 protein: CASSSGRLYEQYF. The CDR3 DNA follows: TGTGCCAGCAGCTCCGGGAGGCTCTACGAGCAGTACTTC.

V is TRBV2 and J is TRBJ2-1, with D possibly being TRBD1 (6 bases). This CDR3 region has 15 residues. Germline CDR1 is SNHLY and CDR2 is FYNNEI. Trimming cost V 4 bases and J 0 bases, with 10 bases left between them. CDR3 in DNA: TGTGCCAGCAGTGTGACAGGTTTCTCCTACAATGAGCAGTTCTTC. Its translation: CASSVTGFSYNEQFF.

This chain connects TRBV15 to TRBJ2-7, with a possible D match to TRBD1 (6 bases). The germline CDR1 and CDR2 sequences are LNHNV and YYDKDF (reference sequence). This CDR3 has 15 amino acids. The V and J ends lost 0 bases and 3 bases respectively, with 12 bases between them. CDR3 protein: CATSRDSTGHYEQYF. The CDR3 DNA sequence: TGTGCCACCAGCAGAGATTCGACAGGCCACTACGAGCAGTACTTC.

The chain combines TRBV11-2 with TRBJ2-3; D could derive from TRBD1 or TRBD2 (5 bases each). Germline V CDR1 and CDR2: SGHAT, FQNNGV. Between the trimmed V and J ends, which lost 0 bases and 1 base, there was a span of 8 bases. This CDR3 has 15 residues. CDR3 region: CASSLDGAGTDTQYF. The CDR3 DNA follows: TGTGCCAGCAGCTTAGACGGGGCAGGCACAGATACGCAGTATTTT.

In nucleotides, the CDR3 is TGTGCCAGCAGCCGCGTTGGACAGGAGGGGAGGCAGTACTTC. Amino acid sequence: CASSRVGQEGRQYF. V usage is TRBV6-5 and J usage is TRBJ2-7, with a possible D match to TRBD1 (7 bases). The CDR3 length is 14 residues. Trimming removed 6 bases from V and 9 bases from J, with 21 bases in between. CDR1 is MNHEY and CDR2 is SVGAGI in the germline V gene.

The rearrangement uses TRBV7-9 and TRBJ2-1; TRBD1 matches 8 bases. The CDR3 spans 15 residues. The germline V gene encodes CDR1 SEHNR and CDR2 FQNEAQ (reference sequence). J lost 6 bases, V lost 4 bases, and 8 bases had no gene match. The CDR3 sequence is CASSWGQGARNEQFF. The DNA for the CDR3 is TGTGCCAGCAGCTGGGGGCAGGGGGCGCGCAATGAGCAGTTCTTC.